This TCR beta chain comes out of a study of blood T cells in healthy people across ages. Regarding the study as a whole: There were more naive CD4+ cells and higher diversity in long-lived donors than in aged donors.

The use of a sample-barcoded 5' primer and a J-beta primer mix characterized a second PCR of roughly 6 to 11 cycles. TCRdb ran MiXCR on the 5' RACE reads and lists one entry per CDR3 protein. The profile shows hundreds of thousands of distinct CDR3 sequences, 20% to 30% of them singletons. There are a few counts of this clonotype. Antigen: not known. V lost 6 bases, J lost 0 bases, and 12 bases stayed unmatched. The CDR3 is 17 residues long. The data also belong to a second study, concerning T cells of mothers and their children.

This chain connects TRBV12-3 or TRBV12-4 to TRBJ2-5; 8 nucleotides agree with TRBD1. The TCR sequence derives from a boy under 18 in good health. Sample: blood. CDR3 loop: CASSAEDRAPYQETQYF. CDR3 nucleotide sequence: TGTGCCAGCAGCGCAGAGGACAGGGCCCCGTACCAAGAGACCCAGTACTTC.